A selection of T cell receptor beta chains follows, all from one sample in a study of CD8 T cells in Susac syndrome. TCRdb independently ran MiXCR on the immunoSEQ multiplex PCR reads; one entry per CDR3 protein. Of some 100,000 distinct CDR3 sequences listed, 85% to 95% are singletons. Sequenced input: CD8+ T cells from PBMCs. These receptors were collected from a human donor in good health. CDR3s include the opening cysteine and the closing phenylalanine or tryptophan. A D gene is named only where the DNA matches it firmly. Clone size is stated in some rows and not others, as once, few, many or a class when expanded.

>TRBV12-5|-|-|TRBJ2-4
CASGLPEQENIQYF
TGTGCTAGTGGTTTGCCCGAACAGGAAAACATTCAGTACTTC
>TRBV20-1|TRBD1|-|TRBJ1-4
CSASGQAPNEKLFF
TGCAGTGCCTCAGGACAGGCCCCTAATGAAAAACTGTTTTTT
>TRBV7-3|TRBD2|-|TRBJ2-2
CASSSGLAGAGELFF
TGTGCCAGCAGCTCAGGACTAGCGGGAGCCGGGGAGCTGTTTTTT
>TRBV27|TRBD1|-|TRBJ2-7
CASKQDRGTYEQYF
TGTGCCAGTAAACAAGACAGGGGCACCTACGAGCAGTACTTC
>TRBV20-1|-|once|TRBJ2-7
CSARPIQFYEQYF
TGCAGTGCCCGTCCGATACAGTTCTACGAGCAGTACTTC
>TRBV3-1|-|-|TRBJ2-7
CASSQEGRYEQYF
TGTGCCAGCAGCCAAGAGGGTCGGTACGAGCAGTACTTC
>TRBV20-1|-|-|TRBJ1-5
CSARPIQGFHGQPQHF
TGCAGTGCTAGACCTATACAGGGTTTTCATGGGCAGCCCCAGCATTTT
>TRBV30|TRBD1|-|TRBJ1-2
CAWNRASPGQFYGYTF
TGTGCCTGGAATCGAGCTTCCCCGGGACAGTTCTATGGCTACACCTTC
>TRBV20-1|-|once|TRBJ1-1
CSARKWGNEAFF
TGCAGTGCTAGAAAATGGGGGAATGAAGCTTTCTTT
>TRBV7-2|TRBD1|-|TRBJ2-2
CASSKDRVPGELFF
TGTGCCAGCAGCAAAGACAGGGTTCCCGGGGAGCTGTTTTTT
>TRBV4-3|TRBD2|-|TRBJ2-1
CASSQDRLAINEQFF
TGCGCCAGCAGCCAAGATCGACTAGCCATCAATGAGCAGTTCTTC
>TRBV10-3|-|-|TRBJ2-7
CAISDYSYEQYF
TGTGCCATCAGTGACTACTCCTACGAGCAGTACTTC
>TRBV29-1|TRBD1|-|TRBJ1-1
CSVADRGLTEAFF
TGCAGCGTTGCCGACAGGGGGCTCACTGAAGCTTTCTTT
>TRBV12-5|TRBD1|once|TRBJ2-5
CASGLTVTGSVGETQYF
TGTGCTAGTGGTTTGACCGTGACAGGGTCGGTGGGAGAGACCCAGTACTTC
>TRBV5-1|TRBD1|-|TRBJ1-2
CASSPGQDYGYTF
TGTGCCAGCTCACCGGGACAGGACTATGGCTACACCTTC
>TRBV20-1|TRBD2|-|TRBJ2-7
CSARPVAGTYEQYF
TGCAGTGCTAGACCGGTAGCGGGGACCTACGAGCAGTACTTC
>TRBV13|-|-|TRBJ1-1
CASSRGRRRMNTEAFF
TGTGCCAGCAGCCGAGGACGCCGGAGGATGAACACTGAAGCTTTCTTT
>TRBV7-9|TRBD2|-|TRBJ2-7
CASSSTSGGYEQYF
TGTGCCAGCAGCTCTACTAGCGGGGGCTACGAGCAGTACTTC
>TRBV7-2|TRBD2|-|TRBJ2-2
CASSLAAGGTGELFF
TGTGCCAGCAGCTTAGCAGCGGGGGGAACCGGGGAGCTGTTTTTT
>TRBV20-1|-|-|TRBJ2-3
CSALLTASWGTDTQYF
TGCAGTGCTCTCCTCACAGCGAGTTGGGGCACAGATACGCAGTATTTT
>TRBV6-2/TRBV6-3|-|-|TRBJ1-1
CASSYEAYTEAFF
TGTGCCAGCAGTTACGAAGCGTACACTGAAGCTTTCTTT
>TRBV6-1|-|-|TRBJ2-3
CASREAVPDTQYF
TGTGCCAGCCGGGAAGCGGTTCCAGATACGCAGTATTTT
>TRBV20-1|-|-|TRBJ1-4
CSARGFEKLFF
TGCAGTGCTAGAGGTTTTGAAAAACTGTTTTTT
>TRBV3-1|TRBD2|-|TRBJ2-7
CASSLSLAGAWEQYF
TGTGCCAGCAGCCTGTCACTAGCGGGAGCGTGGGAGCAGTACTTC
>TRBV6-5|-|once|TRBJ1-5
CASSSNNQPQHF
TGTGCCAGCAGTTCCAATAATCAGCCCCAGCATTTT
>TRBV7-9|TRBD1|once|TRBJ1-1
CASSGAGTGGEAFF
TGTGCCAGCAGCGGCGCCGGGACAGGGGGCGAAGCTTTCTTT
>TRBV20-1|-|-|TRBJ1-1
CSASPRSLNTEAFF
TGCAGTGCTAGCCCCAGGAGCTTGAACACTGAAGCTTTCTTT
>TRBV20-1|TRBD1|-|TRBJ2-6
CSAQPFEGDSFSGANVLTF
TGCAGTGCGCAACCCTTTGAAGGGGACAGCTTCTCTGGGGCCAACGTCCTGACTTTC
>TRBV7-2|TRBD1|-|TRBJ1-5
CASSPDGTANQPQHF
TGTGCCAGCAGCCCGGACGGGACAGCTAATCAGCCCCAGCATTTT
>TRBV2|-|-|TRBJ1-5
CAGKRVNQPQHF
TGTGCCGGAAAACGGGTCAATCAGCCCCAGCATTTT
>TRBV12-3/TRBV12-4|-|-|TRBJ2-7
CASSLRQVSYEQYF
TGTGCCAGCAGTTTACGGCAGGTCTCCTACGAGCAGTACTTC
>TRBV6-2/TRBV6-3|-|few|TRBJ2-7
CASSYPAGSVYEQYF
TGTGCCAGCAGTTACCCCGCAGGGAGTGTCTACGAGCAGTACTTC
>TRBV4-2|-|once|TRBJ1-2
CASSQGTDRYGYTF
TGTGCCAGCAGCCAAGGCACAGACAGATATGGCTACACCTTC
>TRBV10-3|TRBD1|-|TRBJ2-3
CATRQGSTKDTQYF
TGTGCCACTAGACAGGGGAGCACAAAAGATACGCAGTATTTT
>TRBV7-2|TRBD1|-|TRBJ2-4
CASSPGTVLGKNIQYF
TGTGCCAGCAGCCCTGGGACAGTCTTGGGCAAAAACATTCAGTACTTC
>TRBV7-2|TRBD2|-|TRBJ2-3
CASSRTSGGNTDTQYF
TGTGCCAGCAGCCGTACTAGCGGGGGGAACACAGATACGCAGTATTTT
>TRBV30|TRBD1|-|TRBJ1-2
CAWSPPQTGIYGYTF
TGTGCCTGGAGCCCCCCCCAGACAGGGATCTATGGCTACACCTTC
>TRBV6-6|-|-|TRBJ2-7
CASSYTRTAYEQYF
TGTGCCAGCAGTTATACCAGGACAGCCTACGAGCAGTACTTC
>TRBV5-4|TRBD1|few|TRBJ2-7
CASSLAGTGNYEQYF
TGTGCCAGCAGCTTGGCCGGGACAGGGAACTACGAGCAGTACTTC
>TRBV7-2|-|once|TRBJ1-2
CASSLVTDFYGYTF
TGTGCCAGCAGCTTAGTGACAGATTTCTATGGCTACACCTTC
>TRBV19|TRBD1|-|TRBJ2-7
CASSGRHRDRPYEQYF
TGTGCCAGTAGTGGACGTCACCGGGACAGGCCCTACGAGCAGTACTTC
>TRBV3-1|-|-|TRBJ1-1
CASSRWGGENTEAFF
TGTGCCAGCAGCCGGTGGGGGGGAGAGAACACTGAAGCTTTCTTT
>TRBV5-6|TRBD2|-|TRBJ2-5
CASSWRLAGGRETQYF
TGTGCCAGCAGCTGGAGACTAGCGGGAGGACGGGAGACCCAGTACTTC
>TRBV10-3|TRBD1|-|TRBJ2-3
CAIRALTGEPQYF
TGTGCCATCAGAGCCTTGACAGGGGAGCCGCAGTATTTT
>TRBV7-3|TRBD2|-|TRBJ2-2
CASSPLPTSGGGLVELFF
TGTGCCAGCAGCCCGCTCCCCACCAGCGGGGGGGGACTTGTGGAGCTGTTTTTT
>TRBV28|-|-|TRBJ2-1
CASSPGRGNEQFF
TGTGCCAGCAGCCCCGGTCGGGGGAATGAGCAGTTCTTC
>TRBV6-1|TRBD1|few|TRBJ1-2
CASSAHRGGNGYTF
TGTGCCAGCAGTGCGCACAGGGGAGGGAATGGCTACACCTTC
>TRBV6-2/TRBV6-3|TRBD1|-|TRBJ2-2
CASSSPGQRNTGELFF
TGTGCCAGCAGTTCCCCGGGACAGAGGAACACCGGGGAGCTGTTTTTT
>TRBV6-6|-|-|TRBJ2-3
CASSYRHASDTQYF
TGTGCCAGCAGTTACAGGCATGCCTCCGATACGCAGTATTTT
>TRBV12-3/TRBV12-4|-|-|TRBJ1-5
CASNRGFGWSQHF
TGTGCCAGCAACCGAGGATTTGGGTGGTCCCAGCATTTT
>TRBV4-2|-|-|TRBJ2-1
CASSQIQGGATSYNEQFF
TGTGCCAGCAGCCAAATACAGGGCGGAGCCACCTCCTACAATGAGCAGTTCTTC
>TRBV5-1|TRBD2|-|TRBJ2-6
CASSPPGLAGGISGANVLTF
TGCGCCAGCAGCCCTCCGGGACTAGCGGGAGGAATCTCTGGGGCCAACGTCCTGACTTTC
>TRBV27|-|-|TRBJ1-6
CASSFGTINSPLHF
TGTGCCAGCAGTTTCGGGACTATTAATTCACCCCTCCACTTT
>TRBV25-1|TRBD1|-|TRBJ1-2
CASSEDRVLGYTF
TGTGCCAGCAGTGAGGACAGGGTATTAGGCTACACCTTC